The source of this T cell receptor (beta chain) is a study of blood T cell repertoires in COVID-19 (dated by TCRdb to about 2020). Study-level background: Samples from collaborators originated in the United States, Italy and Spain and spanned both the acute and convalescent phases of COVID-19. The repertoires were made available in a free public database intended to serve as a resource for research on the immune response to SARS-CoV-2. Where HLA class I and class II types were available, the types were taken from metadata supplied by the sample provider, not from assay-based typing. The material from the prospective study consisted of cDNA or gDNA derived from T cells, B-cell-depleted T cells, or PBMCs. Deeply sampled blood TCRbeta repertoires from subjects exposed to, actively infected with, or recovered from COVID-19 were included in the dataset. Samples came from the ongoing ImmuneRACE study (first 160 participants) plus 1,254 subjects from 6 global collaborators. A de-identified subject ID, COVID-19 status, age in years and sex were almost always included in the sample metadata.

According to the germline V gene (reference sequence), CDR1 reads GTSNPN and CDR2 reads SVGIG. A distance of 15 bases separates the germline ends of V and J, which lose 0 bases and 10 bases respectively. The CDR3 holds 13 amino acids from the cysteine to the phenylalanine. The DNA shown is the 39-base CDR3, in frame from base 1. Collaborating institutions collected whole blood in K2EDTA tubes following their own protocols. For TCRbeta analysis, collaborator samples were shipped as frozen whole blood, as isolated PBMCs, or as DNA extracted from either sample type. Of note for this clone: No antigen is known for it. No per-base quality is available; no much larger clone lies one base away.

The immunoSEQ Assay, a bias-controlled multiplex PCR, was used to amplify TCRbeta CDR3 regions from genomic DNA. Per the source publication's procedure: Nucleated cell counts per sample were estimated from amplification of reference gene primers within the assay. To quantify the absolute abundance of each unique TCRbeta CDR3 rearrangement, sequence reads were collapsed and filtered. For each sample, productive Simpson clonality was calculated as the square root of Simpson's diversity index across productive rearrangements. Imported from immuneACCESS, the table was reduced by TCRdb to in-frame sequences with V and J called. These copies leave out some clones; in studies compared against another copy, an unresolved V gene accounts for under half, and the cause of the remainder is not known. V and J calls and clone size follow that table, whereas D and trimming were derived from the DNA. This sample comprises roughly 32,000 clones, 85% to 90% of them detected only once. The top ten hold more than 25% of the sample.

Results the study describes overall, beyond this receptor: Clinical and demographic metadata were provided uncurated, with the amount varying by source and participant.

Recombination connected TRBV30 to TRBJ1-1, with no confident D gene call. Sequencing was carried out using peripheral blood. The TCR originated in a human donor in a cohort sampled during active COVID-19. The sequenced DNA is TGTGCCTGGAGTGTTAGACTCCTAAAAGGAGCTTTCTTT. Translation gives CAWSVRLLKGAFF.